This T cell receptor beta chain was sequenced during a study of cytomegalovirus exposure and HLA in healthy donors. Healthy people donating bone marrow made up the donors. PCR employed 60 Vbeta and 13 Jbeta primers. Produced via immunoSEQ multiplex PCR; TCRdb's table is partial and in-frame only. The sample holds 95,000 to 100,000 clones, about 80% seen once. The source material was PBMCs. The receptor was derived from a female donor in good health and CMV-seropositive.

In DNA form, the CDR3 reads TGTGCCAGCAGCGTAGAGAAAGTCCCGAGACAGGGGGGGAATCAGCCCCAGCATTTT. Protein sequence: CASSVEKVPRQGGNQPQHF. The chain recombines TRBV9 with TRBJ1-5; TRBD1 matches at 9 bases. The junction had 14 bases not matched to a gene; V was cut back by 0 bases and J by 4 bases. This CDR3 is 19 amino acids long. Per germline, CDR1 SGDLS and CDR2 YYNGEE.